The 14 T cell receptor beta chains presented below share a single source sample, sequenced in a study of metastatic and nonmetastatic thyroid tumors (dated by TCRdb to the early 2020s). No treatment had been received by any patient before thyroid surgery. The library was made by PCR. The reads were generated on an Illumina HiSeq 4000. TCRdb trimmed public reads at Q25 via fastp, called clones via MiXCR and kept in-frame beta chains. This sample lists about 15,000 clones; 25% to 30% were detected once. Clones ranked in the top ten supply about 12% of the sample. Material for sequencing was tumor tissue. Every receptor here comes from a male donor with papillary thyroid cancer or a benign thyroid nodule (not recorded which). Some clones in this sample may be carry-over from other donors' samples.

This clone was counted between two and nine times. This chain uses TRBV3-1 with TRBJ2-5; D not certain. The V and J ends lost 1 base and 2 bases respectively, with 5 bases between them. The germline gives CDR1 LGHDT, CDR2 YNNKEL (reference sequence). This CDR3 is 13 amino acids long. The CDR3 protein is CASSQGHQETQYF. The CDR3 nucleotides read TGTGCCAGCAGCCAAGGCCATCAAGAGACCCAGTACTTC.

J is TRBJ1-5 and V is TRBV9, with D perhaps TRBD1 (6 bases). V lost 1 base to trimming and J lost 0 bases, with 11 bases between them. The CDR3 is 16 residues long. Germline CDR1 and CDR2: SGDLS and YYNGEE. Here the CDR3 reads CASSVRQGSSNQPQHF. The CDR3 nucleotides read TGTGCCAGCAGCGTAAGGCAGGGGAGTAGCAATCAGCCCCAGCATTTT.

This clone ranks as medium-sized. The J gene is TRBJ2-1, the V gene TRBV12-3 or TRBV12-4; no reliable D call. The CDR3 is made up of 14 amino acids. V was clipped by 6 bases and J by 0 bases, with 9 bases between them. CDR3: CASRAPSSYNEQFF. Written as DNA, the CDR3 is TGTGCCAGCAGGGCTCCCTCCTCCTACAATGAGCAGTTCTTC.

This clone was seen at least ten times. J is TRBJ2-7 and V is TRBV28; 9 positions agree with TRBD1. V was clipped by 6 bases and J by 6 bases; unmatched bases: 6. Germline V lookup: CDR1 MDHEN, CDR2 SYDVKM. The CDR3 is made up of 13 amino acids. DNA for the CDR3: TGTGCCAGCAGCCCGGGGACAGGGTTCGAGCAGTACTTC. Protein sequence: CASSPGTGFEQYF.

This clone was seen ten or more times. The rearrangement joins TRBV6-2 or TRBV6-3 to TRBJ2-2, with unresolved D. V dropped 7 bases and J dropped 0 bases, with 9 bases sitting between them. The CDR3 runs to 14 residues. The V gene's germline CDR1 is MNHEY and CDR2 SVGEGT. The CDR3 sequence is CASKPGTNTGELFF. The CDR3, as DNA: TGTGCCAGCAAGCCAGGCACGAACACCGGGGAGCTGTTTTTT.

There are many counts of this clone. This chain uses TRBV30 with TRBJ1-1, with 7 bases matching TRBD1. The CDR3 runs 16 residues. V lost 1 base to trimming and J lost 0 bases; unmatched junction nucleotides: 8. CDR1 and CDR2 (germline): GTSNPN, SVGIG (reference sequence). The CDR3 DNA is TGTGCCTGGAGTGGGGGTATAACAGGGGTGAACACTGAAGCTTTCTTT. Its translation: CAWSGGITGVNTEAFF.

The sample holds a few counts of this clone. V and J are TRBV12-3 or TRBV12-4 and TRBJ2-7; no clear D. V was cut by 6 bases and J by 4 bases, with 16 bases left in between. The CDR3 is 14 amino acids. CDR3 residues: CASSSIAGFYEQYF. Here the CDR3 DNA reads TGTGCCAGCAGCTCGATAGCCGGGTTTTACGAGCAGTACTTC.

In its sample, this clone is medium-sized. V and J are TRBV4-1 and TRBJ2-2, with a possible D match to TRBD2 (6 bases). CDR1 MGHRA and CDR2 YSYEKL come from the germline V gene. The V gene lost 6 bases and the J gene lost 2 bases, with 10 bases spanning the gap. The CDR3 sequence is 14 residues long. The CDR3: CASRYGTNTGELFF. The CDR3 region has the DNA TGCGCCAGCAGATACGGGACTAACACCGGGGAGCTGTTTTTT.

V and J are TRBV20-1 and TRBJ1-6, with 12 bases fitting TRBD1. The CDR3 runs 21 residues. Germline values: CDR1 DFQATT, CDR2 SNEGSKA (reference sequence). Losses at the gene ends were 0 bases for V and 0 bases for J; bases not matched to a gene: 12. For the CDR3, the DNA is TGCAGTGCTAGAGATCTCGCAACCGGGACAGGGGGCAGCTCCTATAATTCACCCCTCCACTTT. Translated: CSARDLATGTGGSSYNSPLHF.

There are many counts of this clone. The chain carries TRBV12-3 or TRBV12-4 and TRBJ2-7, with 9 bases fitting TRBD1. The CDR3 spans 15 residues. J was trimmed by 3 bases and V by 4 bases; bases with no gene match: 7. For the CDR3, the DNA is TGTGCCAGCAGTTCCGTGACAGGGGGGGACTACGAGCAGTACTTC. Its protein product is CASSSVTGGDYEQYF.

The chain combines TRBV13 with TRBJ2-3; D may be TRBD2 (6 bases). This CDR3 is 17 amino acids long. The V and J ends lost 5 bases and 3 bases respectively, with 21 bases between them. From germline, CDR1 is PRHDT and CDR2 FYEKMQ (reference sequence). The CDR3 sequence is CASSNPLGGVRTDTQYF. The CDR3 DNA reads TGTGCCAGCAGCAACCCTCTGGGGGGAGTTAGGACAGATACGCAGTATTTT.

J is TRBJ1-2 and V is TRBV30; 8 bases align to TRBD1. CDR1 and CDR2 (germline): GTSNPN, SVGIG (reference sequence). Unmatched junction bases numbered 6, after V lost 5 bases and J lost 4 bases. The CDR3 contains 13 residues. The CDR3: CAWRTGRRYGYTF. DNA of the CDR3: TGTGCCTGGCGGACAGGGAGACGCTATGGCTACACCTTC.

This clone was detected ten times or more. CDR3: CASTLRRGSPNQPQHF. As DNA, the CDR3 is TGTGCCAGCACCCTCCGGAGGGGATCCCCCAATCAGCCCCAGCATTTT. This sequence joins TRBV6-1 and TRBJ1-5; D is perhaps TRBD1 (5 bases). The germline CDR1 and CDR2 sequences are MNHNS and SASEGT. The CDR3 sequence is 16 residues long. Trimming shortened V by 7 bases and J by 3 bases, and 19 bases separated the two germline ends.

This clone was detected many times. CDR3: CASSGSLGQRNEKLFF. The CDR3 nucleotides are TGTGCCAGCAGTGGTTCATTGGGACAGAGAAATGAAAAACTGTTTTTT. The chain links TRBV6-1 to TRBJ1-4; 7 nucleotides agree with TRBD1. This CDR3 spans 16 amino acids. V lost 4 bases and J lost 5; bases outside the gene matches: 10. Germline V lookup: CDR1 MNHNS, CDR2 SASEGT.